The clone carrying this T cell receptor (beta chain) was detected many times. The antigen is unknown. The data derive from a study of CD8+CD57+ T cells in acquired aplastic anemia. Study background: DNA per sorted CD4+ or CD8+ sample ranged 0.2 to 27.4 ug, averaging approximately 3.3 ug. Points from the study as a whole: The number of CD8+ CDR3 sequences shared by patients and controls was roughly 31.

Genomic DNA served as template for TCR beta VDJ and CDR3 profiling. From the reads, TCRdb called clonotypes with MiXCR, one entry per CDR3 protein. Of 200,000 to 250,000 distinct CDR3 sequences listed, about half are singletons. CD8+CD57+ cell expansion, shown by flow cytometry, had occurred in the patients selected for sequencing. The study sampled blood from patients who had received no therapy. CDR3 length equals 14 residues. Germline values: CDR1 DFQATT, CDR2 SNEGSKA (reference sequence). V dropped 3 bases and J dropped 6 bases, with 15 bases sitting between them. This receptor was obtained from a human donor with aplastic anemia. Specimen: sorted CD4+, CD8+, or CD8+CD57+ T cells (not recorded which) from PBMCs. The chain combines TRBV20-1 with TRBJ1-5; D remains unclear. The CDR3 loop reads CSASPPAVGQPQHF. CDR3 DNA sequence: TGCAGTGCTAGTCCCCCGGCGGTTGGTCAGCCCCAGCATTTT.